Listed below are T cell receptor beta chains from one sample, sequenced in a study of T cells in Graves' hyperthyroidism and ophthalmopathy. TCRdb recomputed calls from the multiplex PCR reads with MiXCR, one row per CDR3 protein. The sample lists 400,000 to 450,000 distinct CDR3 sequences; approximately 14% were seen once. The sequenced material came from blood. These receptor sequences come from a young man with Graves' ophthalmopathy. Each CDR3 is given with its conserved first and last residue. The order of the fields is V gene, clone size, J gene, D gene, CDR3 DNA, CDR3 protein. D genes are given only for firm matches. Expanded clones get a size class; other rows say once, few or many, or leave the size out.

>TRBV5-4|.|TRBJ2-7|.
TGTGCCAGCAGCTTGGGGGACCACTACGAGCAGTACTTC
CASSLGDHYEQYF
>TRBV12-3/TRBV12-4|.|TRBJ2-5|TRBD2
TGTGCCAGCAGTTCCCCGGGACTAGCTAAGGAGACCCAGTACTTC
CASSSPGLAKETQYF
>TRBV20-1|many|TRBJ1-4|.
TGCAGTGCCCGAAACAGTGCAACTAATGAAAAACTGTTTTTT
CSARNSATNEKLFF
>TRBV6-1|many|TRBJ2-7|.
TGTGCCAGCACGAGGGGGTCGCCGTACGAGCAGTACTTC
CASTRGSPYEQYF
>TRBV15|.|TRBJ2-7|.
TGTGCCACCAGGGGCCACTACGAGCAGTACTTC
CATRGHYEQYF
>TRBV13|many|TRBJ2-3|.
TGTGCCAGCAGCTTAAAGGGGCGTAGCACAGATACGCAGTATTTT
CASSLKGRSTDTQYF
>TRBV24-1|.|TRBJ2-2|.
TGTGCCACCAGTGAAGTGCACACCGGGGAGCTGTTTTTT
CATSEVHTGELFF
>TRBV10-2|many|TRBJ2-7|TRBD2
TGCGCCAGCAGTGAGTCAGGTGCAGCGGGGGTCTCCTACGAGCAGTACTTC
CASSESGAAGVSYEQYF
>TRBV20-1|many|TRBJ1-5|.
TGCAGTGCTAGAGATTACCTATTGGGGGGCGGTTATCAGCCCCAGCATTTT
CSARDYLLGGGYQPQHF
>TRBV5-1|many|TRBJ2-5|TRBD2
TGCGCCAGCAGCTTGGCTGGGACTAATCAAGAGACCCAGTACTTC
CASSLAGTNQETQYF
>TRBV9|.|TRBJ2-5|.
TGTGCCAGCAGCGTAGCGACCTCGTACCAAGAGACCCAGTACTTC
CASSVATSYQETQYF
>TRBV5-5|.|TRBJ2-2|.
TGTGCCAGCAGCTTCGACACAGGGTACACCGGGGAGCTGTTTTTT
CASSFDTGYTGELFF
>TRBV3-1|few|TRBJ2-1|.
TGTGCCAGCAGCCTAACCCCTAACAATGAGCAGTTCTTC
CASSLTPNNEQFF
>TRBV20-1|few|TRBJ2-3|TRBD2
TGCAGTGCTAGTCGACTAGCGGGCGCAGATACGCAGTATTTT
CSASRLAGADTQYF
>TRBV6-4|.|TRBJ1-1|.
TGTGCCAGCAGTGACTCGGGAGGGAACACTGAAGCTTTCTTT
CASSDSGGNTEAFF
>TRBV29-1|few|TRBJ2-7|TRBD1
TGCAGCGTTGGGGGGACAGGGGGCTACGAGCAGTACTTC
CSVGGTGGYEQYF
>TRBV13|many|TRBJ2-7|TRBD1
TGTGCCAGCAGCGGACGGACAGGGATTTTCTACGAGCAGTACTTC
CASSGRTGIFYEQYF
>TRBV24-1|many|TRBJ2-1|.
TGTGCCACCAGTGCGGGGACCTACAATGAGCAGTTCTTC
CATSAGTYNEQFF
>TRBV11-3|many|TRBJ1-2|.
TGTGCCAGCAGCTCTGGACCCTATGGCTACACCTTC
CASSSGPYGYTF
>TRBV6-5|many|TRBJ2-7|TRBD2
TGTGCCAGCAGTTACATGCTAGCGGGCTACTCCTACGAGCAGTACTTC
CASSYMLAGYSYEQYF
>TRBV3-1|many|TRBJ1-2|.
TGTGCCAGCAGCCAAGATGTTCATGGCTACACCTTC
CASSQDVHGYTF
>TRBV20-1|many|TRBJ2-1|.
TGCAGTGCTAGTAATTCGGATTTCAATGAGCAGTTCTTC
CSASNSDFNEQFF
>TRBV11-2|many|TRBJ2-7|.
TGTGCCAGCAGCTTAGGGCAGCGGTACGAGCAGTACTTC
CASSLGQRYEQYF
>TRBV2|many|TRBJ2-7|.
TGTGCCAGCAGTGAAGCGCTTCTCCCAAGGGAGCAGTACTTC
CASSEALLPREQYF
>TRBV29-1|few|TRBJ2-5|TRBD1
TGCAGCGTTGAACAGATCGGGCAGGGGGTAGAGACCCAGTACTTC
CSVEQIGQGVETQYF
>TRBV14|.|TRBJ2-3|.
TGTGCCAGCAGCCAAGAAATCGGACCGATCACAGATACGCAGTATTTT
CASSQEIGPITDTQYF
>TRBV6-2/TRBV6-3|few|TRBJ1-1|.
TGTGCCAGCACCGTAGGGTGGGCAAAAACTGAAGCTTTCTTT
CASTVGWAKTEAFF
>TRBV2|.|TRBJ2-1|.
TGTGCCAGGACGGATCCCTCCTACAATGAGCAGTTCTTC
CARTDPSYNEQFF
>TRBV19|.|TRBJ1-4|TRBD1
TGTGCCAGTAGTAAAGACACCGGGACAGGGGATGAAAAACTGTTTTTT
CASSKDTGTGDEKLFF
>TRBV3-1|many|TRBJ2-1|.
TGTGCCAGCAGCCCTACTAGGGGGTCCTACAATGAGCAGTTCTTC
CASSPTRGSYNEQFF
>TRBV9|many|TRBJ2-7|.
TGTGCCAGCAGCGTAGAACTCCAAACTACGACGCAGTACTTC
CASSVELQTTTQYF